These 29 T cell receptor beta chains share one sample of origin, sequenced in a study of blood T cell repertoires in COVID-19. Repertoires were generated with immunoSEQ multiplex PCR, while TCRdb's copy carries only in-frame clones and drops some. Among some 340,000 clones, roughly nine tenths were seen once, and the ten largest hold about 4%. The sample comprised PBMCs or T cells enriched from blood (not recorded which). All receptors come from a woman aged 25 to 39 who had been exposed to COVID-19.

The chain carries TRBV29-1 and TRBJ1-4; D is undetermined. CDR3 size: 13 residues. V shed 4 bases and J shed 3 bases, with 9 bases lying between them. The germline V gene has CDR1 SQVTM and CDR2 ANQGSEA. The CDR3 region has the DNA TGCAGCGTTGCGTTGCCAGCTAATGAAAAACTGTTTTTT. This codes for CSVALPANEKLFF. Looking up the rest from reference TRBV29-1 and TRBJ1-4 gives the full variable domain: SAVISQKPSRDICQRGTSLTIQCQVDSQVTMMFWYRQQPGQSLTLIATANQGSEATYESGFVIDKFPISRPNLTFSTLTVSNMSPEDSSIYLCSVALPANEKLFFGSGTQLSVL.

The chain employs TRBV7-3 and TRBJ2-3; TRBD1 is a possible D gene (5 bases). This CDR3 is 14 amino acids long. Trimming took off 2 bases at V and 2 bases at J, with 8 bases between the two ends. Germline loops: CDR1 SGHTA, CDR2 FQGTGA. The CDR3 DNA follows: TGTGCCAGCAGCTTAGACAGATACACAGATACGCAGTATTTT. This gives the protein CASSLDRYTDTQYF.

V gene TRBV12-3 or TRBV12-4 combines with J gene TRBJ1-4; TRBD1 might be the D (5 bases). V dropped 7 bases and J dropped 12 bases, with 12 bases sitting between them. This CDR3 is 11 amino acids long. In nucleotides, the CDR3 is TGTGCCAGCACCCAGGGTGTTCAACTGTTTTTT. Translated, it gives CASTQGVQLFF.

V is TRBV19 and J is TRBJ1-6; 9 bases line up with TRBD1. Per the germline V gene, CDR1 is LNHDA and CDR2 is SQIVND (reference sequence). The CDR3 is 17 residues long. J gave up 2 bases and V 5 bases, and 7 bases lay outside the gene matches. The CDR3 spells CASSSRTGEAYNSPLHF. The CDR3 DNA is TGTGCCAGTAGTTCCCGGACAGGGGAAGCCTATAATTCACCCCTCCACTTT.

The V gene is TRBV14, the J gene TRBJ2-7; D gene uncertain. This CDR3 has 14 amino acids. The V end was cut by 0 bases, the J end by 0 bases, with 6 bases between. Germline loops: CDR1 SGHDN, CDR2 FVKESK. The CDR3 DNA sequence: TGTGCCAGCAGCCAAGATTCCAGCTCCTACGAGCAGTACTTC. Translated, it gives CASSQDSSSYEQYF. The whole variable domain, remainder taken from reference TRBV14 and TRBJ2-7, is EAGVTQFPSHSVIEKGQTVTLRCDPISGHDNLYWYRRVMGKEIKFLLHFVKESKQDESGMPNNRFLAERTGGTYSTLKVQPAELEDSGVYFCASSQDSSSYEQYFGPGTRLTVT.

The gene calls are TRBV7-8 and TRBJ2-1; 12 bases fit TRBD2. The trim removed 3 bases at V and 12 bases at J, leaving 6 bases unmatched. The CDR3 has 14 amino acids. Germline values: CDR1 SGHVS, CDR2 FQNEAQ. For the CDR3, the DNA is TGTGCCAGCAGCTTGTACGAGACTAGCGGGGGGCAGTTCTTC. As protein: CASSLYETSGGQFF.

The chain joins TRBV7-6 to TRBJ1-4; 8 nucleotides line up with TRBD1. Trimming took 1 base from V and 6 from J; bases not matched to a gene: 4. Germline-derived CDR1 and CDR2 are SGHVS and FNYEAQ. The CDR3 is 15 amino acids. Here the CDR3 reads CASSLETGEDEKLFF. CDR3 DNA sequence: TGTGCCAGCAGCTTAGAGACAGGGGAAGATGAAAAACTGTTTTTT. Full variable domain (outside the CDR3, taken from reference TRBV7-6 and TRBJ1-4): GAGVSQSPRYKVTKRGQDVALRCDPISGHVSLYWYRQALGQGPEFLTYFNYEAQQDKSGLPNDRFSAERPEGSISTLTIQRTEQRDSAMYRCASSLETGEDEKLFFGSGTQLSVL.

The gene calls are TRBV5-5 and TRBJ2-7, with TRBD1 matching 8 bases. V was pared by 5 bases and J by 2 bases, with 9 bases of the junction left unmatched. Germline V lookup: CDR1 SGHKS, CDR2 YYEKEE (reference sequence). This CDR3 spans 15 amino acids. The CDR3 DNA follows: TGTGCCAGCAGTTTGAGGGACAGGACAACCTACGAGCAGTACTTC. Encoded protein: CASSLRDRTTYEQYF.

V and J are TRBV3-1 (or the pseudogene TRBV3-2) and TRBJ2-7; 9 nucleotides match TRBD1. Trimming cost V 2 bases and J 3 bases; bases outside gene matches: 5. From germline, CDR1 is LGHDT and CDR2 YNNKEL (reference sequence). The CDR3 has 15 residues. This CDR3 reads CASSQPGQGLYEQYF. The CDR3 DNA sequence: TGTGCCAGCAGCCAACCGGGACAGGGCCTCTACGAGCAGTACTTC.

V and J are TRBV5-4 and TRBJ2-7, with a weak D call TRBD1 (8 bases). The V gene lost 1 base and the J gene lost 2 bases, with 13 bases spanning the gap. Germline CDR1 is SGHNT and CDR2 is YYREEE (reference sequence). The CDR3 contains 15 residues. The CDR3 is CASSLFTGGAYEQYF. The CDR3 coding sequence is TGTGCCAGCAGCTTGTTTACAGGGGGGGCCTACGAGCAGTACTTC.

This chain's CDR3 is CASSLGPGTGYEQYF. The CDR3, as DNA: TGCGCCAGCAGCTTAGGGCCCGGGACAGGCTACGAGCAGTACTTC. The chain has TRBV5-1 and TRBJ2-7, with 8 nucleotides matching TRBD1. The CDR3 is 15 residues long. The junction had 7 bases not matched to a gene; V was cut back by 2 bases and J by 3 bases. From germline, CDR1 is SGHRS and CDR2 YFSETQ.

The rearrangement links TRBV7-9 to TRBJ2-2; 7 bases align to TRBD1. V lost 3 bases and J lost 4; bases outside the gene matches: 2. This CDR3 has 14 residues. Germline values: CDR1 SEHNR, CDR2 FQNEAQ (reference sequence). As DNA, the CDR3 is TGTGCCAGCAGCTTGACAGGGACCACCGGGGAGCTGTTTTTT. It specifies CASSLTGTTGELFF. Using reference TRBV7-9 and TRBJ2-2 for the parts outside the CDR3, the full variable domain is DTGVSQNPRHKITKRGQNVTFRCDPISEHNRLYWYRQTLGQGPEFLTYFQNEAQLEKSRLLSDRFSAERPKGSFSTLEIQRTEQGDSAMYLCASSLTGTTGELFFGEGSRLTVL.

J is TRBJ2-7 and V is TRBV15; tentatively, D is TRBD1 (6 bases). The germline V gene has CDR1 LNHNV and CDR2 YYDKDF (reference sequence). V was cut by 5 bases and J by 0 bases, with 8 bases left in between. The CDR3 loop spans 13 amino acids. The CDR3 DNA reads TGTGCCACCAGCCCGGGACACTCCTACGAGCAGTACTTC. Translating it yields CATSPGHSYEQYF.

V and J are TRBV5-1 and TRBJ1-6; possible D gene TRBD1, 5 bases. Per the germline V gene, CDR1 is SGHRS and CDR2 is YFSETQ. The CDR3 runs 18 residues. The V and J ends lost 2 bases and 0 bases respectively, with 15 bases between them. In DNA, the CDR3 is TGCGCCAGCAGCTTTTTAGGGGATCTTAGCTCCTATAATTCACCCCTCCACTTT. Its protein is CASSFLGDLSSYNSPLHF. Supplemented by reference TRBV5-1 and TRBJ1-6, the full variable domain reads KAGVTQTPRYLIKTRGQQVTLSCSPISGHRSVSWYQQTPGQGLQFLFEYFSETQRNKGNFPGRFSGRQFSNSRSEMNVSTLELGDSALYLCASSFLGDLSSYNSPLHFGNGTRLTVT.

V usage is TRBV29-1 and J usage is TRBJ2-2; TRBD1 is a possible D gene (6 bases). Germline V lookup: CDR1 SQVTM, CDR2 ANQGSEA. The CDR3 covers 14 residues. The V gene lost 7 bases and the J gene lost 6 bases, with 18 bases spanning the gap. CDR3 region: CSAPGQGWAGELFF. DNA of the CDR3: TGCAGCGCCCCGGGGCAGGGGTGGGCCGGGGAGCTGTTTTTT.

The rearrangement joins TRBV11-3 to TRBJ2-1; 11 bases match TRBD2. The CDR3 runs 15 residues. V lost 4 bases to trimming and J lost 4 bases; unmatched junction nucleotides: 3. The germline V gene has CDR1 SGHNT and CDR2 YENEEA. The DNA of the CDR3 is TGTGCCAGCAGCTCTAGCGGGGGGAGGTACAATGAGCAGTTCTTC. Protein product: CASSSSGGRYNEQFF.

This clone came up once. The rearrangement uses TRBV27 and TRBJ2-3; 8 bases line up with TRBD2. This CDR3 is built from 17 residues. Trimming took 10 bases from V and 2 from J; bases not matched to a gene: 17. Germline values: CDR1 MNHEY, CDR2 SMNVEV (reference sequence). CDR3 protein: CATSTTGGALPTDTQYF. CDR3 sequence (DNA): TGTGCCACCAGCACTACCGGGGGGGCCCTCCCCACAGATACGCAGTATTTT.

The chain recombines TRBV7-6 with TRBJ2-3; 8 positions match TRBD2. The germline V gene encodes CDR1 SGHVS and CDR2 FNYEAQ. V shed 1 base, J shed 5 bases, and the junction held 5 bases outside the gene matches. The CDR3 has 15 residues. DNA of the CDR3: TGTGCCAGCAGCTTAGAGGTGCGGGGGGAAGATACGCAGTATTTT. Translating it yields CASSLEVRGEDTQYF. The full variable domain, its missing parts supplied by reference TRBV7-6 and TRBJ2-3, is GAGVSQSPRYKVTKRGQDVALRCDPISGHVSLYWYRQALGQGPEFLTYFNYEAQQDKSGLPNDRFSAERPEGSISTLTIQRTEQRDSAMYRCASSLEVRGEDTQYFGPGTRLTVL.

The rearrangement uses TRBV2 and TRBJ1-2; D is ambiguous. This CDR3 is 16 amino acids long. Germline CDR1 SNHLY, CDR2 FYNNEI. The V gene lost 0 bases and the J gene lost 4 bases, with 15 bases spanning the gap. This chain's CDR3 is CASSEASGFKSYGYTF. As DNA, the CDR3 is TGTGCCAGCAGTGAAGCATCGGGATTCAAGTCCTATGGCTACACCTTC.

This chain connects TRBV6-1 to TRBJ1-1, with D maybe TRBD1 (5 bases). The CDR3 length is 13 residues. The germline V and J ends were trimmed by 3 bases and 5 bases, with 10 bases remaining between them. Germline assignment: CDR1 MNHNS and CDR2 SASEGT. For the CDR3, the DNA is TGTGCCAGCAGTGAGAACAGGAGAACTGAAGCTTTCTTT. This codes for CASSENRRTEAFF.

V and J are TRBV2 and TRBJ2-2, with D maybe TRBD2 (5 bases). Germline V lookup: CDR1 SNHLY, CDR2 FYNNEI. Trimming took off 0 bases at V and 5 bases at J, with 10 bases between the two ends. The CDR3 length is 15 residues. Here the CDR3 reads CASSEASRRTGELFF. CDR3 nucleotides: TGTGCCAGCAGTGAAGCCAGCAGGAGGACCGGGGAGCTGTTTTTT.

The CDR3 nucleotides read TGTGCCAGCAGCCTGACCAGGGCTTCACCCCTCCACTTT. The encoded protein is CASSLTRASPLHF. The chain has TRBV5-6 and TRBJ1-6; possible D gene TRBD1, 5 bases. CDR3 length: 13 residues. Trimming left V 4 bases short and J 9 bases short, with 11 bases between. Germline values: CDR1 SGHDT, CDR2 YYEEEE.

This chain joins TRBV3-1 (or the pseudogene TRBV3-2) and TRBJ1-2; D might be TRBD1 (5 bases). The CDR3 extends over 15 amino acids. CDR1 LGHDT and CDR2 YNNKEL come from the germline V gene (reference sequence). With 4 bases removed from V and 2 bases from J, the gap between germline ends came to 14 bases. CDR3 protein: CASSPSLAGNYGYTF. The CDR3 DNA follows: TGTGCCAGCAGCCCTTCCCTGGCAGGGAACTATGGCTACACCTTC.

J is TRBJ2-2 and V is TRBV19; a possible D gene is TRBD2 (6 bases). With 5 bases removed from V and 6 bases from J, the gap between germline ends came to 19 bases. The length of the CDR3 is 16 residues. Germline loops: CDR1 LNHDA, CDR2 SQIVND (reference sequence). For the CDR3, the DNA is TGTGCCAGTAGTTGGAAGACGGGACTCTACTCCGGGGAGCTGTTTTTT. Translating gives CASSWKTGLYSGELFF.

CDR3 DNA sequence: TGCGCCAGCAGCCCCGGAGTGGGTCGGGGCAATCAGCCCCAGCATTTT. Residues: CASSPGVGRGNQPQHF. This sequence joins TRBV4-1 and TRBJ1-5; no reliable D call. The V end lost 4 bases, the J end lost 2 bases, and 15 bases lay between the germline ends. This CDR3 is 16 amino acids long. Germline CDR1 MGHRA, CDR2 YSYEKL.

The J gene is TRBJ2-3, the V gene TRBV19; possible D gene TRBD1, 5 bases. Germline-derived CDR1 and CDR2 are LNHDA and SQIVND (reference sequence). This CDR3 spans 15 amino acids. V was cut by 4 bases and J by 1 base, with 12 bases left in between. CDR3 nucleotide sequence: TGTGCCAGTAGTACCCAGGGCGGTGGCACAGATACGCAGTATTTT. Translation: CASSTQGGGTDTQYF.

The chain combines TRBV4-2 with TRBJ2-7; D perhaps matches TRBD2 (6 bases). This CDR3 is built from 13 residues. Deletions cut 0 bases from V and 7 bases from J, with 10 bases between. Looked up from germline, CDR1 is LGHNA and CDR2 is YNFKEQ. The chain's CDR3 is CASSQDAEGEQYF. CDR3 DNA: TGTGCCAGCAGCCAAGATGCGGAGGGTGAGCAGTACTTC.

The chain combines TRBV5-1 with TRBJ2-5; TRBD2 is a possible D gene (5 bases). V was clipped by 4 bases and J by 5 bases, with 18 bases between them. Germline V CDR1 and CDR2: SGHRS, YFSETQ. The CDR3 loop spans 15 amino acids. The CDR3 region is CASSTNPGFHETQYF. The CDR3 DNA reads as TGCGCCAGCAGCACCAATCCGGGATTTCATGAGACCCAGTACTTC. Combining the CDR3 with reference TRBV5-1 and TRBJ2-5 gives the whole variable domain KAGVTQTPRYLIKTRGQQVTLSCSPISGHRSVSWYQQTPGQGLQFLFEYFSETQRNKGNFPGRFSGRQFSNSRSEMNVSTLELGDSALYLCASSTNPGFHETQYFGPGTRLLVL.

V is TRBV27 and J is TRBJ2-2, with 11 positions matching TRBD2. Germline CDR1 reads MNHEY; CDR2 reads SMNVEV (reference sequence). The CDR3 sequence is 16 residues long. V lost 3 bases and J lost 4; bases outside the gene matches: 4. The CDR3 bases are TGTGCCAGCAGTTTTAAAACTAGCGGGGGCACCGGGGAGCTGTTTTTT. Its translation is CASSFKTSGGTGELFF.